The 30 T cell receptor beta chains in this list originate from one sample, sequenced in a study of CXCR3-negative and CXCR3-positive naive CD8 T cells (dated by TCRdb to the late 2010s). Sequencing was carried out with a NextSeq 550. The Human TCR Profiling Kit (MiLaboratory) was used to make UMI-labeled 5' RACE TRB cDNA libraries. TCRdb reprocessed the reads and provides one entry for every CDR3 protein sequence; no DNA is given. The data table for this sample lists tens of thousands of distinct CDR3 sequences. Jointly, the top ten make up around 1.5% of the sample. Material: naive CXCR3- CD8+ T cells from blood. The cell subset or site label corresponds to: CD45RO-CCR7+CD27+CD95- naive CD8+ T cells lacking CXCR3 (TNR3-). The receptors come from a human donor in good health. Some clones in this sample may be carry-over from other donors' samples.

The chain uses TRBV29-1 and TRBJ2-6. Germline lookup yields CDR1 SQVTM and CDR2 ANQGSEA. The CDR3 length is 14 residues. The CDR3 reads CSVEGNSGANVLTF.

V and J are TRBV7-8 and TRBJ1-1. Germline assignment: CDR1 SGHVS and CDR2 FQNEAQ. This CDR3 comprises 13 residues. This CDR3 is CASSLVTNTEAFF.

This rearrangement joins TRBV15 to TRBJ1-2; TCRdb indicates TRBD1, and absent DNA this call remains unverified. Germline V gene lookup returns CDR1 LNHNV and CDR2 YYDKDF (reference sequence). This CDR3 region has 14 residues. This CDR3 is CATSERQGLYGYTF.

The V gene is TRBV28, the J gene TRBJ1-5; the D call of TRBD1 rests on TCRdb alone, since no DNA is present to check it. Germline lookup yields CDR1 MDHEN and CDR2 SYDVKM. This CDR3 comprises 15 residues. The CDR3: CASSFTGYSNQPQHF. Drawing the rest from reference TRBV28 and TRBJ1-5, the complete variable domain is DVKVTQSSRYLVKRTGEKVFLECVQDMDHENMFWYRQDPGLGLRLIYFSYDVKMKEKGDIPEGYSVSREKKERFSLILESASTNQTSMYLCASSFTGYSNQPQHFGDGTRLSIL.

CDR3 amino acids: CASSEGTVKFTEAFF. The chain uses TRBV25-1 and TRBJ1-1; TCRdb's assignment of TRBD1 cannot be checked, as there is no DNA. This CDR3 contains 15 residues. Germline V gene lookup returns CDR1 MGHDK and CDR2 SYGVNS.

The genes are TRBV29-1 and TRBJ2-1; there is no DNA to check the TCRdb D call of TRBD2. This CDR3 has 16 amino acids. Germline values: CDR1 SQVTM, CDR2 ANQGSEA. The CDR3 sequence is CSVEGPVPFSYNEQFF.

The J gene is TRBJ2-1, the V gene TRBV4-2; TCRdb outputs TRBD2, but without DNA this stays unchecked. The CDR3 runs to 19 residues. Germline lookup yields CDR1 LGHNA and CDR2 YNFKEQ. The chain's CDR3 is CASSQDQWSGLAGEGEQFF.

The V and J genes are TRBV28 and TRBJ2-1; without DNA, the TCRdb call of TRBD1 cannot be checked. The length of the CDR3 is 19 residues. Germline CDR1 MDHEN, CDR2 SYDVKM. The chain's CDR3 is CASSYGGNPGATSDNEQFF.

The CDR3 region is CASSLSVSYEQYF. This chain joins TRBV27 and TRBJ2-7. This CDR3 comprises 13 residues. Germline-derived CDR1 and CDR2 are MNHEY and SMNVEV (reference sequence).

The V gene is TRBV29-1, the J gene TRBJ2-7; TCRdb indicates TRBD2, and absent DNA this call remains unverified. CDR3 length: 11 amino acids. The germline CDR1 and CDR2 sequences are SQVTM and ANQGSEA. This CDR3 reads CSVEGSYEQYF.

The genes are TRBV5-1 and TRBJ2-1; TCRdb designates TRBD1, a call that cannot be tested without DNA. CDR3 length: 12 residues. The germline gives CDR1 SGHRS, CDR2 YFSETQ. CDR3 in amino acids: CASSPGMGEQFF.

The chain has TRBV14 and TRBJ2-5; the TCRdb D gene call, TRBD2, has no DNA to confirm it. This CDR3 region has 13 residues. CDR1 and CDR2 (germline): SGHDN, FVKESK. CDR3 loop: CASSPRKRETQYF.

The V call is TRBV9, the J call TRBJ1-1; checking the TCRdb D call of TRBD1 is not possible without DNA. CDR1 SGDLS and CDR2 YYNGEE come from the germline V gene. CDR3 length equals 16 residues. The CDR3 loop is CASSEQSGQGVTEAFF.

V is TRBV30 and J is TRBJ2-7; TCRdb gives TRBD1 as the D gene, but with no DNA this cannot be confirmed. This CDR3 spans 15 amino acids. Germline CDR1 GTSNPN, CDR2 SVGIG (reference sequence). The CDR3 spells CAWSPLGAPQDEQYF.

The rearrangement joins TRBV28 to TRBJ2-1; TCRdb's D call, TRBD2, is unchecked because there is no DNA. Germline loops: CDR1 MDHEN, CDR2 SYDVKM. This CDR3 contains 15 residues. CDR3 residues: CASSLLAGGLNEQFF.

The rearrangement links TRBV12-3 or TRBV12-4 to TRBJ2-1; lacking DNA, the TRBD2 call made by TCRdb goes unchecked. The CDR3 sequence is 18 residues long. CDR3 sequence: CASSGGTSGLSSYNEQFF.

This chain joins TRBV28 and TRBJ2-5; TCRdb picks TRBD1, but there is no DNA to check that call. The V gene's germline CDR1 is MDHEN and CDR2 SYDVKM. The CDR3 loop spans 13 amino acids. The CDR3 loop reads CASSFPGVETQYF.

This sequence joins TRBV15 and TRBJ1-1. CDR1 is LNHNV and CDR2 is YYDKDF in the germline V gene (reference sequence). The CDR3 runs 14 residues. The CDR3 spells CATSRDLGNTEAFF. Supplemented by reference TRBV15 and TRBJ1-1, the full variable domain reads DAMVIQNPRYQVTQFGKPVTLSCSQTLNHNVMYWYQQKSSQAPKLLFHYYDKDFNNEADTPDNFQSRRPNTSFCFLDIRSPGLGDTAMYLCATSRDLGNTEAFFGQGTRLTVV.

This rearrangement joins TRBV12-3 or TRBV12-4 to TRBJ1-4; the TRBD1 assignment by TCRdb is unverifiable without DNA. This CDR3 is built from 14 residues. The CDR3 spells CAIRKRGWGEKLFF.

The chain has TRBV7-6 and TRBJ2-7; absent DNA, TCRdb's TRBD1 call cannot be checked. Germline-derived CDR1 and CDR2 are SGHVS and FNYEAQ. This CDR3 region has 16 residues. The CDR3: CASSPLGQESSYEQYF.

This chain links TRBV6-1 with TRBJ2-3; with no DNA, the TCRdb D assignment of TRBD2 cannot be verified. Per germline, CDR1 MNHNS and CDR2 SASEGT. This CDR3 is built from 12 residues. This chain's CDR3 is CASNYRVDTQYF.

The V and J genes are TRBV6-6 and TRBJ1-5; the TCRdb D gene call, TRBD1, has no DNA to confirm it. Germline-derived CDR1 and CDR2 are MNHNY and SVGAGI (reference sequence). CDR3 length: 14 residues. CDR3: CATRTDDSNQPQHF.

The chain uses TRBV12-3 or TRBV12-4 and TRBJ2-5; no DNA is available, so the TRBD1 call from TCRdb remains unchecked. The CDR3 contains 13 residues. This CDR3 is CASSQGVKETQYF.

This chain links TRBV27 with TRBJ2-7; TCRdb reports TRBD2, a call that lacks DNA to check it against. Germline assignment: CDR1 MNHEY and CDR2 SMNVEV (reference sequence). The CDR3 length is 16 residues. CDR3 protein: CASSLLGLAGAYEQYF.

J is TRBJ2-7 and V is TRBV6-5; the TCRdb call, TRBD2, lacks DNA for checking. Per the germline V gene, CDR1 is MNHEY and CDR2 is SVGAGI. The length of the CDR3 is 17 residues. CDR3 protein: CASSYGRSGRAADEQYF.

The rearrangement joins TRBV10-3 to TRBJ2-3; TCRdb lists TRBD2, though no DNA is available to test this call. The CDR3 extends over 17 amino acids. Germline assignment: CDR1 ENHRY and CDR2 SYGVKD. This CDR3 is CAISDGPPGLSTDTQYF.

The chain employs TRBV14 and TRBJ2-2. The CDR3 has 18 amino acids. The germline V gene has CDR1 SGHDN and CDR2 FVKESK. CDR3 sequence: CASSQDSGELMNTGELFF. Variable domain in full (rest from reference TRBV14 and TRBJ2-2): EAGVTQFPSHSVIEKGQTVTLRCDPISGHDNLYWYRRVMGKEIKFLLHFVKESKQDESGMPNNRFLAERTGGTYSTLKVQPAELEDSGVYFCASSQDSGELMNTGELFFGEGSRLTVL.

V and J are TRBV7-2 and TRBJ2-7; TCRdb reports TRBD2, a call that lacks DNA to check it against. The CDR3 is made up of 15 amino acids. Germline V gives CDR1 SGHTA, CDR2 FQGNSA. CDR3 loop: CASSLEDSGIYEQYF.

The V call is TRBV20-1, the J call TRBJ2-3; as DNA is missing, the TRBD2 call by TCRdb cannot be tested. This CDR3 is 15 amino acids long. The germline CDR1 and CDR2 sequences are DFQATT and SNEGSKA (reference sequence). CDR3 sequence: CSAMEPSRGRDTQYF.

The chain uses TRBV25-1 and TRBJ2-2; the D call of TRBD1 rests on TCRdb alone, since no DNA is present to check it. CDR3 length: 16 amino acids. Germline lookup yields CDR1 MGHDK and CDR2 SYGVNS. CDR3 protein: CASSELAGTNTGELFF.